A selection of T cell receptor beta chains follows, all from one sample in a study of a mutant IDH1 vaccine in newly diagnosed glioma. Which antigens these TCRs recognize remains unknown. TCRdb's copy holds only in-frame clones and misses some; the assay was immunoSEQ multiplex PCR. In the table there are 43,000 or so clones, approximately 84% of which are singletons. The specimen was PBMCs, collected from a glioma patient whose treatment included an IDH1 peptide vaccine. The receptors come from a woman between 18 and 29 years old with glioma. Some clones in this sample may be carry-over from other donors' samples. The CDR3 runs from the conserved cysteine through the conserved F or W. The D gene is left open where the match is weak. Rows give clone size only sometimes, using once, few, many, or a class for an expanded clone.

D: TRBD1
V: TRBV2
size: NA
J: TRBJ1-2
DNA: TGTGCCGGATCCTACGGGACAGGGCTTAACTATGGCTACACCTTC
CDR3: CAGSYGTGLNYGYTF

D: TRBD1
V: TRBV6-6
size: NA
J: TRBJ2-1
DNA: TGTGCCAGCAGTTACTTGGGACAGGGAAACAATGAGCAGTTCTTC
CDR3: CASSYLGQGNNEQFF

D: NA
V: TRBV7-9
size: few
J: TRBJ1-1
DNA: TGTGCCAGCAGGCCACAGGGCCCGAACACTGAAGCTTTCTTT
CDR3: CASRPQGPNTEAFF

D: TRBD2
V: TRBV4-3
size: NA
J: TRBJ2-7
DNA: TGCGCCAGCAGCCTTGGGACTAGCGGGGCCTACAGCTCCTACGAGCAGTACTTC
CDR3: CASSLGTSGAYSSYEQYF

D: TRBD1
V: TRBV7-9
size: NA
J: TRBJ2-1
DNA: TGTGCCAGCAGCTTAAGGTCTACAGGGGCCTACAATGAGCAGTTCTTC
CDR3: CASSLRSTGAYNEQFF

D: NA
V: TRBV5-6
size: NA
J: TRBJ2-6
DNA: TGTGCCAGCAGCTGGGGACGGAGCCGCTCTGGGGCCAACGTCCTGACTTTC
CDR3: CASSWGRSRSGANVLTF

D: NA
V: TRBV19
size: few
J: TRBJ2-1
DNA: TGTGCCAGTAGTATTTCCCGTGATTGGGCCTATGAGCAGTTCTTC
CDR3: CASSISRDWAYEQFF

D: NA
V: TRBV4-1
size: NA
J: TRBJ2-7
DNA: TGCGCCAGCAGCCAAATGCGAAACCCGGGACGGTCCTACTACGAGCAGTACTTC
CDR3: CASSQMRNPGRSYYEQYF

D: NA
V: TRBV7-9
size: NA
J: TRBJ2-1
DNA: TGTGCCAGCGGGAGGCCCTACAATGAGCAGTTCTTC
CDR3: CASGRPYNEQFF

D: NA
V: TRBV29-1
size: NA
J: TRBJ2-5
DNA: TGCAGCGGCGGCACGCCCGACGAGACCCAGTACTTC
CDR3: CSGGTPDETQYF

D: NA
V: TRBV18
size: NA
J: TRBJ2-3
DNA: TGTGCCAGCTCAGGGCTGGGGACTTCGAACACAGATACGCAGTATTTT
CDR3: CASSGLGTSNTDTQYF

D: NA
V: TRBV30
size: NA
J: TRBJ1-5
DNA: TGTGCCGGCCAACAGGAAAGCAATCAGCCCCAGCATTTT
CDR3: CAGQQESNQPQHF